One and the same sample provided the 2 T cell receptor beta chains below, sequenced in a study of blood T cells in healthy people across ages. Primed by a sample-barcoded 5' primer and a J-beta primer mix, a second PCR proceeded for 7 to 11 cycles. TCRdb processed the 5' RACE reads anew with MiXCR; each CDR3 protein has one entry. Found here are about 1.5 million distinct CDR3 sequences, approximately 42% of them singletons; the top ten hold over 3.5%. The sequenced material came from blood. These receptors all come from a woman in her late teens or twenties in good health.

The sample holds a few counts of this clonotype. The J gene is TRBJ2-7, the V gene TRBV27, with D uncertain. Germline V CDR1 and CDR2: MNHEY, SMNVEV (reference sequence). CDR3 length equals 13 residues. Trimming stripped 1 base from V and 6 bases from J, with 10 bases between. CDR3 sequence: CASSLLANREQYF. The CDR3 DNA reads as TGTGCCAGCAGTTTATTGGCCAATCGCGAGCAGTACTTC.

Here the CDR3 DNA reads TGTGCCAGCAGCCAAGGGTCGCCAACCGAGCAGTTCTTC. Its translation is CASSQGSPTEQFF. V and J are TRBV3-1 and TRBJ2-1; D call uncertain. Germline-derived CDR1 and CDR2 are LGHDT and YNNKEL (reference sequence). Trimming cost V 1 base and J 10 bases, with 11 bases left between them. The CDR3 loop spans 13 amino acids.